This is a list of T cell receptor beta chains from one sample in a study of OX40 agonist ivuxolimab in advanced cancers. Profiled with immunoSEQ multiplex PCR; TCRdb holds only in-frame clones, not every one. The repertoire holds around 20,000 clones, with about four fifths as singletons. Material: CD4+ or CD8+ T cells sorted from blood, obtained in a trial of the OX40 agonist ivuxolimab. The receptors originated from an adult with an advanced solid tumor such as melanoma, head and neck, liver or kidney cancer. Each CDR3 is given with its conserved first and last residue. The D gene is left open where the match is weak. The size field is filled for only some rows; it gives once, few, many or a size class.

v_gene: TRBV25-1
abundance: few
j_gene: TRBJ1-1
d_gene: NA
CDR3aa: CASSGGVTEAFF
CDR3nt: TGTGCCAGCAGCGGCGGGGTGACTGAAGCTTTCTTT

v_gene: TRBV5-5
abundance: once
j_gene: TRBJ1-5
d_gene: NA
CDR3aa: CASSSTQSRPQHF
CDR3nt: TGTGCCAGCAGCTCGACCCAGAGCAGGCCCCAGCATTTT

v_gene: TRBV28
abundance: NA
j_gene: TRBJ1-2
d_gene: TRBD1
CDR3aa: CASSLGISGGDGYTF
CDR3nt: TGTGCCAGCAGTTTGGGAATTTCAGGGGGCGATGGCTACACCTTC

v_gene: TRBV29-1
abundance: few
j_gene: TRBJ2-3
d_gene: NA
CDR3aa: CSVEGADTQYF
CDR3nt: TGCAGCGTTGAAGGTGCAGATACGCAGTATTTT

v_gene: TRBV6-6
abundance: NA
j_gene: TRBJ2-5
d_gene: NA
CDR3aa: CASKGGQETQYF
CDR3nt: TGTGCCAGCAAAGGGGGGCAAGAGACCCAGTACTTC

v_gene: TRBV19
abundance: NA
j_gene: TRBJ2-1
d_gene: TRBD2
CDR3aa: CASVSTSGQAEQFF
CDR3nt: TGTGCCAGTGTGTCCACTAGCGGGCAGGCTGAGCAGTTCTTC

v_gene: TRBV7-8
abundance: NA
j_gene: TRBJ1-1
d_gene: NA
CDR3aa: CASSPRGALMNTEAFF
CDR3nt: TGTGCCAGCAGCCCACGGGGGGCACTTATGAACACTGAAGCTTTCTTT

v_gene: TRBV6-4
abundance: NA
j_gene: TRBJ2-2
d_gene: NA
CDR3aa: CASSDLVASEHRGAVF
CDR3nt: TGTGCCAGCAGTGACCTGGTGGCGAGCGAACACCGGGGAGCTGTTTTT

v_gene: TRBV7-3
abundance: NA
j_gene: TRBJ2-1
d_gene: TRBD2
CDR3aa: CASSYLAGGRNEQFF
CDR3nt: TGTGCCAGCAGCTATCTAGCGGGGGGGCGGAATGAGCAGTTCTTC

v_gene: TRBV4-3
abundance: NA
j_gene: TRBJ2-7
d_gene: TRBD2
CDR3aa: CASSQLLAGASYEQYF
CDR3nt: TGCGCCAGCAGCCAACTACTAGCGGGGGCCAGCTACGAGCAGTACTTC

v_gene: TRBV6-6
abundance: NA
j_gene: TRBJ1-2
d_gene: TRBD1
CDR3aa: CASSYLTGTGALSYTF
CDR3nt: TGTGCCAGCAGTTACTTAACCGGGACAGGGGCGTTGAGCTACACCTTC

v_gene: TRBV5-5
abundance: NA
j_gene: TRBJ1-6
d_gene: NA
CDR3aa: CASSLVSGWDNSPLHF
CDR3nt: TGTGCCAGCAGCTTGGTGTCAGGGTGGGATAATTCACCCCTCCACTTT

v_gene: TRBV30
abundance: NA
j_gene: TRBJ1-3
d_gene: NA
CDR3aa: CAWAGGAGGNTIYF
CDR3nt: TGTGCCTGGGCGGGGGGGGCAGGAGGAAACACCATATATTTT

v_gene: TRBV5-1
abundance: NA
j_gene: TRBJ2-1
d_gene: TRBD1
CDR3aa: CASSWTGRGEQFF
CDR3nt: TGCGCCAGCAGCTGGACAGGACGCGGTGAGCAGTTCTTC

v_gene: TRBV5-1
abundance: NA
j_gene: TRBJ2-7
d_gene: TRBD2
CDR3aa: CASSPRGGGSYEQYF
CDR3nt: TGCGCCAGCAGCCCCCGGGGGGGAGGCTCCTACGAGCAGTACTTC

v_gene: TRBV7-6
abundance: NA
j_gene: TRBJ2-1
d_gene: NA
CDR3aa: CASSLLHAGSYNEQFF
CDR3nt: TGTGCCAGCAGCTTATTACATGCAGGCTCCTACAATGAGCAGTTCTTC

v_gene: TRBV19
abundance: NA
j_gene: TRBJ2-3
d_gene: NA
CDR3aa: CASSIGDRARLSPHTDTQYF
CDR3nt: TGTGCCAGTAGTATAGGGGATCGGGCGAGACTCAGTCCCCACACAGATACGCAGTATTTT

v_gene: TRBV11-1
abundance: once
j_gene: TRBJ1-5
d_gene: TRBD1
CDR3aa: CASSSWTGDSNQPQHF
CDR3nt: TGTGCCAGCAGCTCGTGGACAGGGGATAGCAATCAGCCCCAGCATTTT

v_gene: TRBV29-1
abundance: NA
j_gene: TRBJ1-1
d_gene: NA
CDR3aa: CSVERLAEAFF
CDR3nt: TGCAGCGTTGAGCGCCTAGCTGAAGCTTTCTTT

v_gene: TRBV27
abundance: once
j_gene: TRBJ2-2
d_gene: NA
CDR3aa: CASSYNTGELFF
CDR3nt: TGTGCCAGCAGTTACAACACCGGGGAGCTGTTTTTT

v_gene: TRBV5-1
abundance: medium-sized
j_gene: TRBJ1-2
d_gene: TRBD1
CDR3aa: CASSLVDRVEGYTF
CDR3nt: TGCGCCAGCAGCTTGGTAGACAGGGTAGAGGGCTACACCTTC

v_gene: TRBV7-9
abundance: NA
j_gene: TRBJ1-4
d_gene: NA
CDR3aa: CASSFGGDIGGEKLFF
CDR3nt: TGTGCCAGCAGCTTCGGTGGGGACATAGGGGGTGAAAAACTGTTTTTT

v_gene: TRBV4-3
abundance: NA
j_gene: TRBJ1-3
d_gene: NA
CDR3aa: CASSQDRLPSFSGNTIYF
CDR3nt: TGCGCCAGCAGCCAAGATCGACTTCCCTCTTTTTCTGGAAACACCATATATTTT

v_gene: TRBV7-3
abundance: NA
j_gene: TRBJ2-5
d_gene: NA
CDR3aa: CASSLGGKPEETQYF
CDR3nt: TGTGCCAGCAGCTTAGGAGGCAAGCCCGAAGAGACCCAGTACTTC

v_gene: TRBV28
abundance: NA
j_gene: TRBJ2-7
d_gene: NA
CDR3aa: CASSLGLETYEQYF
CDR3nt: TGTGCCAGCAGTCTCGGACTGGAGACCTACGAGCAGTACTTC

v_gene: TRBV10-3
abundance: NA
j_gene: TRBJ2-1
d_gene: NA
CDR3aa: CAISLQGYNEQFF
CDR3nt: TGTGCCATCAGTTTACAGGGATACAATGAGCAGTTCTTC

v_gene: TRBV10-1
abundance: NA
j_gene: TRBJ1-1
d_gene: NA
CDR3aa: CASSEGTEAFF
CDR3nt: TGCGCCAGCAGTGAGGGGACTGAAGCTTTCTTT

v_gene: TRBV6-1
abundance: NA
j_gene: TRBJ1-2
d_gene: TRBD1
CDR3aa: CAATGGPYGYTF
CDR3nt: TGTGCCGCAACAGGGGGCCCCTATGGCTACACCTTC

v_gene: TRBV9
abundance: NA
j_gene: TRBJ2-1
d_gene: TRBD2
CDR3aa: CASSLGLADNYNEQFF
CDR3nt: TGTGCCAGCAGCCTTGGACTAGCGGACAACTACAATGAGCAGTTCTTC

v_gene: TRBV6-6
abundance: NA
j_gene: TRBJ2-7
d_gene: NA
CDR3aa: CASRWTREQYF
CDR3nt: TGTGCCAGCAGATGGACACGCGAGCAGTACTTC

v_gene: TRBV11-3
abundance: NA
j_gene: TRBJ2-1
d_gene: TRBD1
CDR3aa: CASSRTGFLGNEQFF
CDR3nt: TGTGCCAGCAGCCGGACAGGCTTTTTGGGCAATGAGCAGTTCTTC

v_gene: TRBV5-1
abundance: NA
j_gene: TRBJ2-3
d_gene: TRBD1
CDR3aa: CASGYRGPHTDTQYF
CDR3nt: TGCGCCAGCGGATACAGGGGGCCACACACAGATACGCAGTATTTT

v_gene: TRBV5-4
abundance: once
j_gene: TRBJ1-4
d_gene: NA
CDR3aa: CASSFWGGDGKLFF
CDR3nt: TGTGCCAGCAGCTTCTGGGGGGGAGACGGAAAACTGTTTTTT

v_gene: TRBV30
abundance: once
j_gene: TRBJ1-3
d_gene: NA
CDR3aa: CAWSRVGPQGRDTIYF
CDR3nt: TGTGCCTGGAGTCGAGTGGGCCCACAGGGTCGGGACACCATATATTTT

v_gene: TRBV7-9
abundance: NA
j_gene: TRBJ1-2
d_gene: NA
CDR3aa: CASSPTGPGYGYTF
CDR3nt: TGTGCCAGCAGCCCCACGGGTCCGGGCTATGGCTACACCTTC

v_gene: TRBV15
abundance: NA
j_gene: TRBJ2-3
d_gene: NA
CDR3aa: CATSREGTDTQYF
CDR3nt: TGTGCCACCAGCAGAGAAGGCACAGATACGCAGTATTTT

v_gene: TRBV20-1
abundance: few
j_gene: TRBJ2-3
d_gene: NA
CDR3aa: CSAGNTDTQYF
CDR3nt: TGCAGTGCTGGTAACACAGATACGCAGTATTTT

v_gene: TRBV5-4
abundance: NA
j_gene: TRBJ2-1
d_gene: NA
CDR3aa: CASSSLGQDEQFF
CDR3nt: TGTGCCAGCAGCTCCCTTGGGCAAGATGAGCAGTTCTTC

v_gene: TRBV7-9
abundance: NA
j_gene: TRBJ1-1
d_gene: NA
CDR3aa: CASRRTGTYMNTEAFF
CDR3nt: TGTGCCAGCAGACGTACCGGGACCTACATGAACACTGAAGCTTTCTTT

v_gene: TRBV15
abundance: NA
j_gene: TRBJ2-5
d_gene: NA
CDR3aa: CATRERGAGETQYF
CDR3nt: TGTGCCACCAGGGAACGGGGGGCCGGGGAGACCCAGTACTTC

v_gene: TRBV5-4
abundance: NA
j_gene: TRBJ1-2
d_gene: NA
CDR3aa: CASSFYRASYTF
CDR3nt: TGTGCCAGCAGCTTTTACCGGGCCTCCTACACCTTC

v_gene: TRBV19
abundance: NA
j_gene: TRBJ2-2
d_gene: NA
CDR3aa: CASSIEEPLFAGELFF
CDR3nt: TGTGCCAGTAGTATTGAGGAGCCACTCTTTGCCGGGGAGCTGTTTTTT

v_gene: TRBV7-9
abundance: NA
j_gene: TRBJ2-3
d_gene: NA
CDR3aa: CASSFHIYSEIDTQYF
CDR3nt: TGTGCCAGCAGCTTCCACATCTACTCGGAGATTGATACGCAGTATTTT

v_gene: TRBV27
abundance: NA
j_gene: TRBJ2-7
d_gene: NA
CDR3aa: CASSLSGFLEQYF
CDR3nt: TGTGCCAGCAGTTTATCAGGTTTCTTGGAGCAGTACTTC